This record concerns one T cell receptor (beta chain) sequence. The clone's antigen remains unknown. Base qualities are not at hand, and no much larger clone is one base apart. Separate from the approximately 670-subject first cohort, the validation cohort of 95 to 150 subjects was the group to which the donors belonged. To prepare the library, the immunoSEQ multiplex PCR assay was applied. The original methods were these. A statistical classification framework was developed to diagnose cytomegalovirus status using the catalog of TCR beta chain sequences. As stored in TCRdb, this immuneACCESS dataset retains in-frame rearrangements with V and J assigned. A fraction of the clones does not appear; measured against another copy, unresolved V genes explain less than half of the discrepancy, and the remainder lacks a known reason. D and trimming come from the DNA, and the V and J calls and clone size come from that table. Counted in this sample were about 240,000 clones; about 90% of them appeared once. 1% to 1.5% of the sample lies in the top ten.

This sample is part of a study of cytomegalovirus exposure and HLA in healthy donors (dated by TCRdb to about 2017). Turning to the overall study: According to a later analysis, the roughly 120 validation repertoires were produced on the same platform as the 666 repertoires of the first cohort. The study aimed to test whether signatures of past pathogen exposure could be identified by cataloging public T cell receptors. In addition to the first cohort of 650 to 750 subjects, a separate validation cohort of 120 different subjects was used. To predict cytomegalovirus infection status, the study brought together high-throughput TCR immunosequencing, statistical association of individual TCRs with disease status, and machine learning.

Paper-wide results and their limitations: Across donors, most TCR sequences were observed very rarely, whereas some public TCRs were present in many individuals. Subsequent analysis determined that TCRs grouped into clusters in the first cohort also showed a tendency toward co-occurrence across the roughly 130 validation repertoires, and about 93% of cluster scores exceeded 0. The classifier was reported to diagnose cytomegalovirus status with high specificity and sensitivity in both the original cohort and the validation cohort. A total of roughly 160 TCR beta chains were listed by the study as associated with cytomegalovirus. According to the authors, the approach could potentially be generalized to other disease states and immunological phenotypes. A few of the identified cytomegalovirus-associated TCR beta chains were confirmed in vitro to be specific for cytomegalovirus antigens. A later analysis had no HLA typing for the validation cohort, so co-occurrence there was scored across all 120 or so repertoires.

The CDR3 sequence holds 15 residues, the cysteine and phenylalanine included. The read is trimmed to its CDR3 DNA, 45 bases read in frame from base 1. CDR1 and CDR2, per the germline V gene, are MDHEN and SYDVKM. Trimming takes 6 bases from V and 3 bases from J, and the germline ends sit 17 bases apart. This receptor was identified in a woman under 40 in good health and CMV-seropositive. The sequenced material came from PBMCs. The chain is made from TRBV28 and TRBJ2-5; the D gene is perhaps TRBD1, on 5 matching bases. The CDR3 reads CASRRREGEEETQYF. The nucleotides are TGTGCCAGCAGGCGTAGGGAAGGGGAAGAAGAGACCCAGTACTTC.